One sample yielded the 12 T cell receptor beta chains listed below, sequenced in a study of cytomegalovirus exposure and HLA in healthy donors. The PCR employed 60 Vbeta primers together with 13 Jbeta primers. Assay used: immunoSEQ multiplex PCR; TCRdb lists only in-frame clones, some missing. The top ten clones hold over 2% of a sample with 180,000 or so clones, roughly three quarters of them seen once. The material sequenced was PBMCs. These receptors were obtained from a woman between 50 and 59 years old in good health and CMV-seronegative.

The J gene is TRBJ1-6, the V gene TRBV13; D remains ambiguous. The CDR3 runs to 14 residues. Germline CDR1 is PRHDT and CDR2 is FYEKMQ (reference sequence). Trimming removed 0 bases from V and 8 bases from J, with 8 bases in between. The CDR3 loop is CASSLGRSDSPLHF. The CDR3 nucleotides are TGTGCCAGCAGCTTAGGCCGATCGGATTCACCCCTCCACTTT.

This rearrangement joins TRBV7-2 to TRBJ2-3; D is possibly TRBD2 (6 bases). CDR1 is SGHTA, CDR2 FQGNSA, per germline. The CDR3 is 17 residues long. Trimming took off 1 base at V and 5 bases at J, with 19 bases between the two ends. The CDR3 DNA follows: TGTGCCAGCAGCTTAGATTGGTCGGGAGTGGGAGAAGATACGCAGTATTTT. This translates into CASSLDWSGVGEDTQYF.

The chain has TRBV2 and TRBJ2-5; TRBD1 aligns across 9 bases. Per germline, CDR1 SNHLY and CDR2 FYNNEI. V shed 8 bases, J shed 5 bases, and the junction held 6 bases outside the gene matches. CDR3 length: 13 residues. CDR3 sequence reads: CASGRQGGETQYF. The CDR3 DNA reads as TGTGCCAGCGGCAGACAGGGGGGCGAGACCCAGTACTTC.

This clone appeared a few times. V and J are TRBV28 and TRBJ2-3; maybe TRBD1 (6 bases). This CDR3 has 13 amino acids. Trimming stripped 4 bases from V and 3 bases from J, with 8 bases between. Germline-derived CDR1 and CDR2 are MDHEN and SYDVKM. CDR3 DNA sequence: TGTGCCAGCAGTTCCAGGGGAACAGATACGCAGTATTTT. Translating it yields CASSSRGTDTQYF.

This chain connects TRBV6-1 to TRBJ1-6, with D tentatively TRBD1 (5 bases). In germline, CDR1 is MNHNS, CDR2 SASEGT. The CDR3 is 13 amino acids. V gave up 11 bases and J gave up 7 bases, with 15 bases separating them. This CDR3 reads CAGGGSENSPLHF. The CDR3 nucleotides read TGTGCCGGGGGGGGGTCTGAAAATTCACCCCTCCACTTT.

The V and J genes are TRBV18 and TRBJ1-3; the D is unclear. CDR3 length equals 13 residues. V lost 5 bases and J lost 1, with 6 bases in between. CDR1 and CDR2 (germline): KGHSH, LQKENI. CDR3 in amino acids: CASSAYSGNTIYF. The DNA for the CDR3 is TGTGCCAGCTCAGCCTATTCTGGAAACACCATATATTTT. The variable domain in full, completed from reference TRBV18 and TRBJ1-3, reads NAGVMQNPRHLVRRRGQEARLRCSPMKGHSHVYWYRQLPEEGLKFMVYLQKENIIDESGMPKERFSAEFPKEGPSILRIQQVVRGDSAAYFCASSAYSGNTIYFGEGSWLTVV.

The chain links TRBV30 to TRBJ1-3; D is possibly TRBD1 (5 bases). Germline CDR1 reads GTSNPN; CDR2 reads SVGIG (reference sequence). The CDR3 sequence is 13 residues long. V was cut by 5 bases and J by 2 bases, with 10 bases left in between. CDR3 region: CAWGGSTGNTIYF. The CDR3 DNA follows: TGTGCCTGGGGGGGGAGTACTGGAAACACCATATATTTT. Variable domain in full (rest from reference TRBV30 and TRBJ1-3): SQTIHQWPATLVQPVGSPLSLECTVEGTSNPNLYWYRQAAGRGLQLLFYSVGIGQISSEVPQNLSASRPQDRQFILSSKKLLLSDSGFYLCAWGGSTGNTIYFGEGSWLTVV.

The V call is TRBV11-2, the J call TRBJ2-5, with D possibly being TRBD2 (5 bases). The DNA end is more similar to TRBJ2-7, so the J call may be wrong. Germline V gene data show CDR1 as SGHAT and CDR2 as FQNNGV. This CDR3 contains 14 residues. CDR3 region: CASSPRVARYEQYF. For the CDR3, the DNA is TGTGCCAGCAGCCCCCGGGTAGCGAGGTACGAGCAGTACTTC.

The chain uses TRBV6-1 and TRBJ2-5; D is undetermined. V lost 1 base to trimming and J lost 1 base, with 22 bases between them. Per germline, CDR1 MNHNS and CDR2 SASEGT. The CDR3 contains 19 residues. CDR3 bases: TGTGCCAGCAGTGAAGTGGGCCAGCTGGGCTTGGTCATCCAAGAGACCCAGTACTTC. It codes for CASSEVGQLGLVIQETQYF.

The gene calls are TRBV2 and TRBJ1-1, with D possibly TRBD1 on 5 matching bases. The CDR3 totals 14 residues. Per the germline V gene, CDR1 is SNHLY and CDR2 is FYNNEI. The V gene lost 7 bases and the J gene lost 2 bases, with 14 bases spanning the gap. Here the CDR3 reads CASIRGTGNTEAFF. The CDR3 DNA reads TGTGCCAGCATCCGGGGGACGGGAAACACTGAAGCTTTCTTT.

This rearrangement joins TRBV5-1 to TRBJ1-1; D is perhaps TRBD1 (6 bases). Germline V CDR1 and CDR2: SGHRS, YFSETQ. CDR3 size: 16 residues. The germline V and J ends were trimmed by 4 bases and 1 base, with 17 bases remaining between them. The CDR3 region has the DNA TGCGCCAGCAGCCCCGGGACACTTATACAGAACACTGAAGCTTTCTTT. Amino acids: CASSPGTLIQNTEAFF.

The chain employs TRBV23-1 and TRBJ2-2; a weak D match, TRBD1 (5 bases). Being an ORF, TRBV23-1 has a function that is uncertain. The CDR3 length is 15 residues. V was pared by 3 bases and J by 4 bases, with 12 bases between. The DNA for the CDR3 is TGCGCCAGCAGTCATGGGGCCCAGCTCACCGGGGAGCTGTTTTTT. Translated, it gives CASSHGAQLTGELFF.